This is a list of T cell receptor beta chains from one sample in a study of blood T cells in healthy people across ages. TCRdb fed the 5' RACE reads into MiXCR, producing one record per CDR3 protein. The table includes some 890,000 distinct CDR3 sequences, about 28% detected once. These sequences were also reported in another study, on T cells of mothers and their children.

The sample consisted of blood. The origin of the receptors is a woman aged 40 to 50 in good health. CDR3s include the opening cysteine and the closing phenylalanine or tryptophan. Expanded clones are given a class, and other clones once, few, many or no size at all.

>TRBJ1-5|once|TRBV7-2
CASSPDRGRQETQHF
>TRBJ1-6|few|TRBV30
CALGDRTLHF
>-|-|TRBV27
CAISASGTGFREQYF
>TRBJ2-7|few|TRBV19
CASRVSGGSYEQYF
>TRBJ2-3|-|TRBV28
CAITTADTQYF
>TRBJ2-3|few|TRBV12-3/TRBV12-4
CASSLAGLLADTQYF
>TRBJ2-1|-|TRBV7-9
CASSLRRGSYNEQFF
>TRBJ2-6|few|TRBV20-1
CSAEKVAGANVLTF
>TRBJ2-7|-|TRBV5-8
CASNLSGGAGYEQYF
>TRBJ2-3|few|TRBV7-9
CASSPDPGPTTDTQYF
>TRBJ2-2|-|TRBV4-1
CASSQDDVGFGELFF